One and the same sample provided the 3 T cell receptor beta chains below, sequenced in a study of T-cell memory formation after mild COVID-19. TCRdb processed the 5' RACE reads anew with MiXCR; each CDR3 protein has one entry. The data show hundreds of thousands of distinct CDR3 sequences, over 15% seen once. Sequences were obtained from PBMCs or a T cell subset sorted from them (not recorded which). The receptor source for this set is a man younger than 35 who had mild COVID-19 (a few samples of this study predate the infection). Cell type and time point are not known.

The J gene is TRBJ1-5, the V gene TRBV7-2; 7 bases line up with TRBD1. There are 15 residues in the CDR3. Trimming took 1 base from V and 5 from J; bases not matched to a gene: 5. CDR1 is SGHTA and CDR2 is FQGNSA in the germline V gene. The CDR3 bases are TGTGCCAGCAGCTTAGGGTCAGGGGGGCATCAGCCCCAGCATTTT. Translation: CASSLGSGGHQPQHF.

This clonotype was recorded many times. The chain employs TRBV29-1 and TRBJ1-1; D not certain. The CDR3 is 15 amino acids. Germline CDR1 SQVTM, CDR2 ANQGSEA. Trimming pared 7 bases from V and 0 bases from J, leaving 18 bases between. CDR3 sequence: CSAMAGWAMNTEAFF. In DNA form, the CDR3 reads TGCAGCGCGATGGCGGGGTGGGCCATGAACACTGAAGCTTTCTTT.

This clonotype was seen many times. The chain has TRBV4-1 and TRBJ2-3, with 12 bases matching TRBD1. Germline CDR1 is MGHRA and CDR2 is YSYEKL. Trimming removed 4 bases from V and 1 base from J; junction bases left unmatched: 6. The CDR3 runs to 17 residues. For the CDR3, the DNA is TGCGCCAGCAGCCTACGGGGGACAGGGGGCGGCACAGATACGCAGTATTTT. Its protein product is CASSLRGTGGGTDTQYF.